This TCR beta chain came from a study of technical replicates of blood from several donors. Clones were sequenced by immunoSEQ multiplex PCR, and TCRdb holds only the in-frame ones, with some missing. The profile covers roughly 70,000 clones, with around 96% appearing a single time and 0.3% to 0.45% taken by the ten largest. The CDR3 consists of 13 residues. V dropped 5 bases and J dropped 8 bases, with 18 bases sitting between them. Germline V lookup: CDR1 SQVTM, CDR2 ANQGSEA. This sequence was found in a human donor in good health. Sequenced material: T cells isolated from PBMCs. The V and J genes are TRBV29-1 and TRBJ1-2, with a tentative D call TRBD1 (6 bases). CDR3 sequence: CSVWDIRTWGYTF. The CDR3 DNA sequence: TGCAGCGTTTGGGACATTCGGACGTGGGGCTACACCTTC.